This TCR beta chain was identified in a study of CD8 T cells in Susac syndrome. RNA in amounts of about 0.5 to 1 ug was reverse transcribed with random hexamers. TCRdb re-called the immunoSEQ multiplex PCR reads with MiXCR, one entry per CDR3 protein. Of hundreds of thousands of distinct CDR3 sequences in the sample, around 93% were seen once. Purification of the CD8+ and CD4+ T cells relied on negative isolation, and TEMRA cells underwent FACS enrichment. Germline V lookup: CDR1 DFQATT, CDR2 SNEGSKA (reference sequence). V gave up 2 bases and J gave up 3 bases, with 11 bases separating them. This CDR3 is 13 amino acids long.

The chain has TRBV20-1 and TRBJ2-7, with TRBD1 as a possible D gene (5 bases). This receptor was taken from a human donor with Susac syndrome. What was sequenced was CD4+ T cells from PBMCs. The CDR3 here is CSARWQGFYEQYF. The CDR3 DNA reads TGCAGTGCTAGATGGCAGGGATTCTACGAGCAGTACTTC.